The clone carrying this T cell receptor beta chain has only a few counts. Clones were sequenced by immunoSEQ multiplex PCR, and TCRdb holds only the in-frame ones, with some missing. Of some 74,000 clones listed, around 80% are singletons. This record comes from a study of blood T cell repertoires in COVID-19. Study at large: The United States, Italy and Spain provided the acute and convalescent COVID-19 samples. Sources were T cells, B-cell-depleted T cells, or PBMCs; the material itself was cDNA or gDNA.

Germline values: CDR1 SEHNR, CDR2 FQNEAQ (reference sequence). V lost 1 base and J lost 6, with 10 bases in between. The CDR3 totals 13 residues. The chain is built from TRBV7-9 and TRBJ2-7; no clear D. Material: peripheral blood. The sequence derives from a human donor in a cohort sampled during active COVID-19. The CDR3 protein is CASSLVGSAEQYF. The CDR3 DNA follows: TGTGCCAGCAGCTTAGTCGGGTCAGCCGAGCAGTACTTC.